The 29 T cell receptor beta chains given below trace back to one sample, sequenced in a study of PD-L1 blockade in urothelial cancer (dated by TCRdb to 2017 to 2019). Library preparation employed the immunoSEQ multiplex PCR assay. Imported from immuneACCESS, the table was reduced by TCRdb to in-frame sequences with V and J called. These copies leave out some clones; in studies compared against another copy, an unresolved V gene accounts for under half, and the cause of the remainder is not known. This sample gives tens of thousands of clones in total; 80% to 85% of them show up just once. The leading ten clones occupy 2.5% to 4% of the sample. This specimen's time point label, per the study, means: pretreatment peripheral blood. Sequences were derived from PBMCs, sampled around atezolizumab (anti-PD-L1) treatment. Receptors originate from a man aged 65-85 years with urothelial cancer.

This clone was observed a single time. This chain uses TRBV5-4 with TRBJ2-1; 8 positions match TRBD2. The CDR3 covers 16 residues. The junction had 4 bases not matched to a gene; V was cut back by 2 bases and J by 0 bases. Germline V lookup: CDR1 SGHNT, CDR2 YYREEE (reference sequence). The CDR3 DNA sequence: TGTGCCAGCAGCTTCAAGCGGGGGAGCTCCTACAATGAGCAGTTCTTC. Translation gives CASSFKRGSSYNEQFF.

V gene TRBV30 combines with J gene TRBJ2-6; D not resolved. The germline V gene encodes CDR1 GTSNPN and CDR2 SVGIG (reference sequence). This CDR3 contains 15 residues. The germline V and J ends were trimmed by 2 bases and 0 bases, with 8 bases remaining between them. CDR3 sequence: CAWSPGLSGANVLTF. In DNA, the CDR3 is TGTGCCTGGAGTCCAGGCCTCTCTGGGGCCAACGTCCTGACTTTC.

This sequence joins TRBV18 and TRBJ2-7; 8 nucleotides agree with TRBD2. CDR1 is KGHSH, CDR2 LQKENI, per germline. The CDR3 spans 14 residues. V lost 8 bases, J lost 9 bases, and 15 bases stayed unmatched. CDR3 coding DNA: TGTGCCAGCGACTCGGGAGCGGGAGTATCTCCGCAGTACTTC. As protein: CASDSGAGVSPQYF.

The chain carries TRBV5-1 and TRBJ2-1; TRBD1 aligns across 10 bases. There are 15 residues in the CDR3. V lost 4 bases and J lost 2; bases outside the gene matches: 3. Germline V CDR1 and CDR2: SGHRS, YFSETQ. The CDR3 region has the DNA TGCGCCAGCAGCAAGGGACAGGGGACCTACAATGAGCAGTTCTTC. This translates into CASSKGQGTYNEQFF.

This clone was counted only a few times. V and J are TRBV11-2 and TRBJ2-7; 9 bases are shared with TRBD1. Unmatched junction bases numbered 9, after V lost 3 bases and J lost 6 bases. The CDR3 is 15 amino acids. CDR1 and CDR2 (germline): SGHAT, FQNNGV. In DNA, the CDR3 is TGTGCCAGCAGCTTGACGACAGGGGGGCTAGGCGAGCAGTACTTC. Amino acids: CASSLTTGGLGEQYF.

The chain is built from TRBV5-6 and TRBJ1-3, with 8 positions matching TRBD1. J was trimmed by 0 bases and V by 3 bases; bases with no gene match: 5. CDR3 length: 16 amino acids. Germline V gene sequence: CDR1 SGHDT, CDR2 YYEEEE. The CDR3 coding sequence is TGTGCCAGCAGCTCCGGGACAGGTTTCTCTGGAAACACCATATATTTT. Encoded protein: CASSSGTGFSGNTIYF.

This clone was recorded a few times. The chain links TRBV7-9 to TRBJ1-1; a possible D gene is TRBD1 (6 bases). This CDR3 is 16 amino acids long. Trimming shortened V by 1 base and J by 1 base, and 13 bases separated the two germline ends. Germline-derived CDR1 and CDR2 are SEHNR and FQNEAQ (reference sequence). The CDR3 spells CASSLGRGHENTEAFF. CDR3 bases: TGTGCCAGCAGCTTAGGCAGGGGACACGAGAACACTGAAGCTTTCTTT.

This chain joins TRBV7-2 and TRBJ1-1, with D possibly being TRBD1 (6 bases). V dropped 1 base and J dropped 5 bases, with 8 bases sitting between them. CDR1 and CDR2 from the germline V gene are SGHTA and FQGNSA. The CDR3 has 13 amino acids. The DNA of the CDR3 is TGTGCCAGCAGCTTAGTACAGGGTACTGAAGCTTTCTTT. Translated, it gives CASSLVQGTEAFF.

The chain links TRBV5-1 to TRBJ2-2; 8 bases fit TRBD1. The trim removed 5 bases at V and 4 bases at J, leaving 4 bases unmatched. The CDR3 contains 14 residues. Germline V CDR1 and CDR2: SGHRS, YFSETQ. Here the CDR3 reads CASRFTGGTGELFF. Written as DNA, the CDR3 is TGCGCCAGCAGATTTACAGGGGGCACCGGGGAGCTGTTTTTT.

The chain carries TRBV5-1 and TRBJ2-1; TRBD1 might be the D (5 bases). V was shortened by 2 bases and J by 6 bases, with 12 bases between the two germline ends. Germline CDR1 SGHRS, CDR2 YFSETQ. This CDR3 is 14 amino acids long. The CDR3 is CASSFQGPPNEQFF. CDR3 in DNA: TGCGCCAGCAGCTTTCAGGGCCCACCCAATGAGCAGTTCTTC.

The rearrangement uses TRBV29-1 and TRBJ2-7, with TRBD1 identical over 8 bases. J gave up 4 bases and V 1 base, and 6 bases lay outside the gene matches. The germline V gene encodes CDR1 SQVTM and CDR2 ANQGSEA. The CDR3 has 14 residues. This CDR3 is CSVEVPQGDYEQYF. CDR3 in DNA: TGCAGCGTTGAAGTTCCACAGGGGGATTACGAGCAGTACTTC.

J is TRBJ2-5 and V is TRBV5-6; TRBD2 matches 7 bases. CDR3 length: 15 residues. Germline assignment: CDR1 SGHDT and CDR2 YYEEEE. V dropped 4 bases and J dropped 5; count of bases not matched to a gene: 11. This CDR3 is CASSGRGGKRETQYF. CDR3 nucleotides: TGTGCCAGCAGCGGGAGGGGCGGGAAGCGGGAGACCCAGTACTTC.

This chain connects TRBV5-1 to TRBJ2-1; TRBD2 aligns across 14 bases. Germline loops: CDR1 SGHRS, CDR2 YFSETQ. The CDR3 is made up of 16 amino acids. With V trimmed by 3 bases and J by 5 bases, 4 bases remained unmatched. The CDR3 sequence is CASSSGLAGGNNEQFF. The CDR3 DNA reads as TGCGCCAGCAGCTCTGGACTAGCGGGAGGCAACAATGAGCAGTTCTTC.

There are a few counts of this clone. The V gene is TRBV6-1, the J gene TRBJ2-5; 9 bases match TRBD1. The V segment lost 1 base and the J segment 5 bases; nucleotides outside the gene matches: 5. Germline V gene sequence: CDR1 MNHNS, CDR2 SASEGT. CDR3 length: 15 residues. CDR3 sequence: CASSEGDREKETQYF. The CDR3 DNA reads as TGTGCCAGCAGTGAAGGGGACAGGGAGAAGGAGACCCAGTACTTC.

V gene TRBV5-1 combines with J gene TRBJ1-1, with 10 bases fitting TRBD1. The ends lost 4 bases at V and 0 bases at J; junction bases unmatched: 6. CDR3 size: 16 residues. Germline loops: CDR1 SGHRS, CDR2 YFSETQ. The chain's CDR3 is CASSRGTGAMNTEAFF. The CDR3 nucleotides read TGCGCCAGCAGCCGCGGGACAGGGGCCATGAACACTGAAGCTTTCTTT.

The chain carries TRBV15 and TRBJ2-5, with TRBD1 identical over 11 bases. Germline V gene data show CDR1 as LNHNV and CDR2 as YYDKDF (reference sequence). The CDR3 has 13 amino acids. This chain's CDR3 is CASRTGGWETQYF. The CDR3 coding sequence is TGTGCTTCCCGGACAGGGGGCTGGGAGACCCAGTACTTC.

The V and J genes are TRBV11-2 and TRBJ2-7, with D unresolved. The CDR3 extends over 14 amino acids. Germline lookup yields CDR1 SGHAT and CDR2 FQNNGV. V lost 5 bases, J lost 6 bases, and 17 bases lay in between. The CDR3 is CASSPEAVYGEQYF. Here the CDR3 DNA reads TGTGCCAGCAGCCCCGAGGCAGTTTATGGCGAGCAGTACTTC.

This chain's CDR3 is CAITGGPSDEQFF. The CDR3, as DNA: TGTGCCATCACGGGAGGGCCGTCGGATGAGCAGTTCTTC. The V gene is TRBV10-3, the J gene TRBJ2-1; TRBD2 matches at 8 bases. This CDR3 is built from 13 residues. Per the germline V gene, CDR1 is ENHRY and CDR2 is SYGVKD. V shed 7 bases and J 8 bases; nucleotides not matched to a gene: 7.

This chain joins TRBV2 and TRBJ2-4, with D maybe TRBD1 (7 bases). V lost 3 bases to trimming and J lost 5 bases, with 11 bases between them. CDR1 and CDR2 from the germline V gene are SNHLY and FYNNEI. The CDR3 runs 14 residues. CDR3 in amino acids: CASSDQGGQNIQYF. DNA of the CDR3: TGTGCCAGCAGTGATCAGGGGGGTCAAAACATTCAGTACTTC.

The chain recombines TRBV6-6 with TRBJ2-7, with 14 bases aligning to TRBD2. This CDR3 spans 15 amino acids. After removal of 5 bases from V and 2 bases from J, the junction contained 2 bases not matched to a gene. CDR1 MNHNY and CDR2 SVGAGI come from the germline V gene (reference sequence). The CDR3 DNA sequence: TGTGCCAGCAGTGAGACTAGCGGGAGGGCCTACGAGCAGTACTTC. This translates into CASSETSGRAYEQYF.

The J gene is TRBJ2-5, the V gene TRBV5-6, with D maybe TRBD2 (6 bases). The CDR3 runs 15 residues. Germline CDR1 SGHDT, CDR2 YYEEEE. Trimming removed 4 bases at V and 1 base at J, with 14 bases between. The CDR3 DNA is TGTGCCAGCAGCACTCGTATGCGGGGCCAAGAGACCCAGTACTTC. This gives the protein CASSTRMRGQETQYF.

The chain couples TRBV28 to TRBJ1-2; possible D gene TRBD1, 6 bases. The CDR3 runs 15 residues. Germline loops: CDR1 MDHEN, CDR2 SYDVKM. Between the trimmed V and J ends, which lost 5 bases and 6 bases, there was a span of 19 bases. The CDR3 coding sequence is TGTGCCAGCAGTCCTCCCCCTCGGGGGGCGCATGGCTACACCTTC. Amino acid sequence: CASSPPPRGAHGYTF.

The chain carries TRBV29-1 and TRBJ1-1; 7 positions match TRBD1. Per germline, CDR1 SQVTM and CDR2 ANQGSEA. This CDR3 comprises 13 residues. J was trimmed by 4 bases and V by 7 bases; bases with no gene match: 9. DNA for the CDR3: TGCAGCGGCCGACAGGGCGGTGGCACTGAAGCTTTCTTT. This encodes CSGRQGGGTEAFF. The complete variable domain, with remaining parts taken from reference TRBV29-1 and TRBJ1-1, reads SAVISQKPSRDICQRGTSLTIQCQVDSQVTMMFWYRQQPGQSLTLIATANQGSEATYESGFVIDKFPISRPNLTFSTLTVSNMSPEDSSIYLCSGRQGGGTEAFFGQGTRLTVV.

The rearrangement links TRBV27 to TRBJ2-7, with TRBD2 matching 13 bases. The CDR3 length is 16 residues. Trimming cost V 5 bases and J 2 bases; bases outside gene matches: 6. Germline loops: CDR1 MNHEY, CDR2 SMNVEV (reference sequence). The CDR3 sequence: CASSPSTSGRAYEQYF. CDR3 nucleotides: TGTGCCAGCAGTCCCTCCACTAGCGGGAGGGCCTACGAGCAGTACTTC.

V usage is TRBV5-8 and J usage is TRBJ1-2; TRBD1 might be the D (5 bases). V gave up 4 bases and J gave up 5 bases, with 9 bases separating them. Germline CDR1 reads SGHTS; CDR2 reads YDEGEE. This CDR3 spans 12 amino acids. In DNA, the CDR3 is TGTGCCAGCAGCAGAACAGGTTATGGCTACACCTTC. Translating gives CASSRTGYGYTF.

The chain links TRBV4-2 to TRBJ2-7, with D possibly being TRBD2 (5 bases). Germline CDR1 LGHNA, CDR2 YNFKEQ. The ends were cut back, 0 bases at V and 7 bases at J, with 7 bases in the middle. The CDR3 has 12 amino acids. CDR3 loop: CASSQDGGEQYF. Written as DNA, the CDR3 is TGTGCCAGCAGCCAAGACGGCGGGGAGCAGTACTTC.

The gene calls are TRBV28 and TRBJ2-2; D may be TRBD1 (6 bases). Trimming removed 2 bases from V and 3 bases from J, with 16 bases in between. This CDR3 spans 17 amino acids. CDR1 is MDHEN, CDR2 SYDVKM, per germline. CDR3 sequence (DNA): TGTGCCAGCAGTTTAGTTGGGGGCGAAGGGCACACCGGGGAGCTGTTTTTT. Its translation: CASSLVGGEGHTGELFF.

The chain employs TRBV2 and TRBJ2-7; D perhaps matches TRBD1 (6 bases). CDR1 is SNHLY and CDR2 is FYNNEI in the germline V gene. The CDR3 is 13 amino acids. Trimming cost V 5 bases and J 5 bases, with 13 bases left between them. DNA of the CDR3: TGTGCCAGCAGTTTGACAGGTATGAACGAGCAGTACTTC. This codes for CASSLTGMNEQYF. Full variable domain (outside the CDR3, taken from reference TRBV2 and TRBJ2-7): EPEVTQTPSHQVTQMGQEVILRCVPISNHLYFYWYRQILGQKVEFLVSFYNNEISEKSEIFDDQFSVERPDGSNFTLKIRSTKLEDSAMYFCASSLTGMNEQYFGPGTRLTVT.

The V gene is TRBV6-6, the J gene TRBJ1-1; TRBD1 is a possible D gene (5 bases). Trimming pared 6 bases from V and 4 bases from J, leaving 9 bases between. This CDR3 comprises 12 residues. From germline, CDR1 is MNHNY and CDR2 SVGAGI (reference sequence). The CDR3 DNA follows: TGTGCCAGCAGCCCGGGGGGCACTGAAGCTTTCTTT. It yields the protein CASSPGGTEAFF.